Listed here is a single T cell receptor (beta chain). V lost 5 bases and J lost 4, with 10 bases in between. This CDR3 region has 13 residues. Germline V lookup: CDR1 SEHNR, CDR2 FQNEAQ (reference sequence). Sequencing was performed with immunoSEQ multiplex PCR; in TCRdb, only in-frame clones are kept and a portion is missing. The sample has tens of thousands of clones, roughly 92% seen once. The data belong to a study of T cell changes during pregnancy in multiple sclerosis. This chain uses TRBV7-9 with TRBJ2-3, with D perhaps TRBD1 or TRBD2 (5 bases each). Material: peripheral blood. This receptor was obtained from a female donor with multiple sclerosis, enrolled in a pregnancy study. The CDR3 bases are TGTGCCAGCAGCCCATCGGGGCCAGATACGCAGTATTTT. Translated, it gives CASSPSGPDTQYF.